This entry lists 16 T cell receptor beta chains sequenced from one sample in a study of cytotoxic CD8 clonotypes in ibrutinib-treated CLL. Sequenced by immunoSEQ multiplex PCR; TCRdb stores in-frame clones only, minus some. The sample shows about 330,000 clones, roughly two thirds of them seen only once. This sample comprised PBMCs, obtained after 36 months of ibrutinib treatment. All receptors derive from a human donor with chronic lymphocytic leukemia.

V usage is TRBV29-1 and J usage is TRBJ2-5, with 9 nucleotides matching TRBD1. This CDR3 has 13 amino acids. The J segment lost 3 bases and the V segment lost 6 bases, leaving 5 bases of the junction unmatched. Looked up from germline, CDR1 is SQVTM and CDR2 is ANQGSEA. CDR3 coding DNA: TGCAGCGTCCCCGGGACAGGGAAAGAGACCCAGTACTTC. Its protein product is CSVPGTGKETQYF.

Only one count was recorded for this clone. The chain uses TRBV10-3 and TRBJ2-2, with D possibly TRBD1 on 6 matching bases. Trimming removed 3 bases at V and 3 bases at J, with 11 bases between. The germline gives CDR1 ENHRY, CDR2 SYGVKD. The CDR3 has 15 amino acids. CDR3 bases: TGTGCCATCAGTGAAACAGGGCCCCACACCGGGGAGCTGTTTTTT. Amino acid sequence: CAISETGPHTGELFF.

CDR3 sequence (DNA): TGTGCCAGCAGTTACTCGACAGGCGTATATGGCTACACCTTC. It translates to CASSYSTGVYGYTF. The genes are TRBV6-6 and TRBJ1-2, with a tentative D call TRBD1 (6 bases). Trimming took 0 bases from V and 5 from J, leaving 10 bases between them. The germline V gene has CDR1 MNHNY and CDR2 SVGAGI (reference sequence). This CDR3 has 14 residues.

J is TRBJ2-3 and V is TRBV28; the D is unclear. The CDR3 covers 13 residues. Germline V gene data show CDR1 as MDHEN and CDR2 as SYDVKM. Trimming left V 6 bases short and J 4 bases short, with 11 bases between. The CDR3 is CASSSNSADTQYF. The CDR3 region has the DNA TGTGCCAGCAGCTCCAACTCAGCAGATACGCAGTATTTT. Supplemented by reference TRBV28 and TRBJ2-3, the full variable domain reads DVKVTQSSRYLVKRTGEKVFLECVQDMDHENMFWYRQDPGLGLRLIYFSYDVKMKEKGDIPEGYSVSREKKERFSLILESASTNQTSMYLCASSSNSADTQYFGPGTRLTVL.

Written as DNA, the CDR3 is TGTGCCAGCAGTCTAACTCCGGGGGCCTACGAGCAGTACTTC. It specifies CASSLTPGAYEQYF. The V call is TRBV28, the J call TRBJ2-7; D might be TRBD2 (6 bases). The germline V and J ends were trimmed by 5 bases and 2 bases, with 13 bases remaining between them. CDR3 size: 14 residues. CDR1 is MDHEN and CDR2 is SYDVKM in the germline V gene.

The gene calls are TRBV10-1 and TRBJ2-7; D unresolved. Germline CDR1 WNHNN, CDR2 SYGVQD (reference sequence). V lost 4 bases, J lost 2 bases, and 9 bases lay in between. The CDR3 has 13 amino acids. The CDR3 protein is CASSVARTYEQYF. The DNA for the CDR3 is TGCGCCAGCAGTGTGGCCCGAACCTACGAGCAGTACTTC.

The J gene is TRBJ1-2, the V gene TRBV7-2, with TRBD1 matching over 7 bases. The CDR3 runs 13 residues. Germline V gene lookup returns CDR1 SGHTA and CDR2 FQGNSA. J was trimmed by 7 bases and V by 2 bases; bases with no gene match: 4. The CDR3 region has the DNA TGTGCCAGCAGCTTACCCACAGGGGTTGGCTACACCTTC. Its protein is CASSLPTGVGYTF.

This rearrangement joins TRBV6-6 to TRBJ2-7; 11 nucleotides agree with TRBD1. The CDR3 is made up of 15 amino acids. Trimming removed 5 bases from V and 5 bases from J; junction bases left unmatched: 8. The germline gives CDR1 MNHNY, CDR2 SVGAGI (reference sequence). The CDR3, as DNA: TGTGCCAGCAGTCCCAAGGGACAGGGGGGTCACGAGCAGTACTTC. Translating it yields CASSPKGQGGHEQYF.

The chain uses TRBV19 and TRBJ1-2; no definite D call. Germline V gene sequence: CDR1 LNHDA, CDR2 SQIVND (reference sequence). Trimming took off 4 bases at V and 0 bases at J, with 9 bases between the two ends. The CDR3 has 14 amino acids. CDR3 sequence: CASSKETPNYGYTF. For the CDR3, the DNA is TGTGCCAGTAGTAAAGAAACACCTAACTATGGCTACACCTTC.

A single count supports this clone. J is TRBJ2-3 and V is TRBV11-3; 15 bases match TRBD2. CDR1 and CDR2 from the germline V gene are SGHNT and YENEEA. Trimming took 4 bases from V and 6 from J; bases not matched to a gene: 5. The CDR3 extends over 16 amino acids. CDR3 bases: TGTGCCAGCAGCTACGGACTAGCGGGAGGGAGCGATACGCAGTATTTT. This encodes CASSYGLAGGSDTQYF.

The V gene is TRBV5-6, the J gene TRBJ2-3; the D is unclear. The CDR3 runs 13 residues. In germline, CDR1 is SGHDT, CDR2 YYEEEE. V lost 1 base and J 5 bases, leaving 8 bases between the germline ends. Here the CDR3 reads CASSLRPLDTQYF. In nucleotides, the CDR3 is TGTGCCAGCAGCTTGCGTCCGTTAGATACGCAGTATTTT.

V usage is TRBV29-1 and J usage is TRBJ1-2; D not resolved. Trimming took 1 base from V and 1 from J, leaving 10 bases between them. Germline loops: CDR1 SQVTM, CDR2 ANQGSEA. The CDR3 loop spans 14 amino acids. CDR3 nucleotide sequence: TGCAGCGTTGAAGTCGGAGCCCTTAACTATGGCTACACCTTC. Encoded protein: CSVEVGALNYGYTF. The whole variable domain, remainder taken from reference TRBV29-1 and TRBJ1-2, is SAVISQKPSRDICQRGTSLTIQCQVDSQVTMMFWYRQQPGQSLTLIATANQGSEATYESGFVIDKFPISRPNLTFSTLTVSNMSPEDSSIYLCSVEVGALNYGYTFGSGTRLTVV.

This clone was recorded a few times. The chain recombines TRBV10-3 with TRBJ2-7; TRBD1 is a possible D gene (6 bases). The ends were cut back, 10 bases at V and 4 bases at J, with 11 bases in the middle. Germline lookup yields CDR1 ENHRY and CDR2 SYGVKD. This CDR3 spans 11 amino acids. As DNA, the CDR3 is TGTGCCACCTTAAGGGGGTACGAGCAGTACTTC. Its protein is CATLRGYEQYF.

This clone was observed once. The chain employs TRBV10-3 and TRBJ2-7, with 10 nucleotides matching TRBD1. With V trimmed by 3 bases and J by 1 base, 6 bases remained unmatched. This CDR3 is 16 amino acids long. Germline CDR1 is ENHRY and CDR2 is SYGVKD. The CDR3 reads CAISEEGQGFSYEQYF. CDR3 sequence (DNA): TGTGCCATCAGTGAAGAGGGACAGGGGTTTTCCTACGAGCAGTACTTC.

This clone has a single count. This chain links TRBV7-9 with TRBJ1-2, with D maybe TRBD1 (5 bases). Per germline, CDR1 SEHNR and CDR2 FQNEAQ (reference sequence). V dropped 4 bases and J dropped 5 bases, with 8 bases sitting between them. The CDR3 has 12 amino acids. The CDR3 reads CASSSGLYGYTF. The DNA of the CDR3 is TGTGCCAGCAGCTCGGGACTTTATGGCTACACCTTC.

About this clone itself: Other DNA sequences of this sample code for an identical CDR3. The chain has TRBV18 and TRBJ2-3; a possible D gene is TRBD2 (5 bases). Trimming stripped 2 bases from V and 2 bases from J, with 8 bases between. The CDR3 has 14 amino acids. Germline CDR1 and CDR2: KGHSH and LQKENI. CDR3 sequence: CASSPSGSTDTQYF. As DNA, the CDR3 is TGTGCCAGCTCACCAAGCGGATCCACAGATACGCAGTATTTT.